A selection of T cell receptor beta chains follows, all from one sample in a study of blood T cell repertoires in COVID-19. Sequenced by immunoSEQ multiplex PCR; TCRdb stores in-frame clones only, minus some. Among tens of thousands of clones, approximately 86% were seen once, and the ten largest hold about a fifth. Specimen: peripheral blood. The receptors were gathered from a woman older than 75 in a cohort sampled during active or convalescent COVID-19. The CDR3 runs from the conserved cysteine through the conserved F or W. Each record gives: clone size, J gene, V gene, D gene, CDR3 DNA, CDR3 protein. D genes are given only for firm matches. Only some rows state a clone size, as once, few, many or a class for expanded clones.

>NA|TRBJ1-4|TRBV28|NA
TGTGCCAGCAGTGGCAGATTTAATGAAAAACTGTTTTTT
CASSGRFNEKLFF
>NA|TRBJ1-2|TRBV12-3/TRBV12-4|TRBD1
TGTGCCAGCAGTTTAGGGGGACAGGGCGGCTACACCTTC
CASSLGGQGGYTF
>NA|TRBJ1-5|TRBV10-3|TRBD1
TGTGCCATCAGTCCCGGGACAGATAGCAATCAGCCCCAGCATTTT
CAISPGTDSNQPQHF
>few|TRBJ2-1|TRBV6-1|TRBD2
TGTGCCAGCAGTGAAGTGGGACTATTAATCAATGAGCAGTTCTTC
CASSEVGLLINEQFF
>NA|TRBJ2-5|TRBV2|TRBD2
TGTGCCAGCAGTCCGCGGGAGAGGGGGACCCAGTACTTC
CASSPRERGTQYF
>NA|TRBJ2-2|TRBV2|NA
TGTGCCAGCAGGGACAGACAGACCGGGGAGCTGTTTTTT
CASRDRQTGELFF
>NA|TRBJ2-4|TRBV28|NA
TGTGCCAGCAGTACCCATGTAAGGACTCCGATCGGAAACATTCAGTACTTC
CASSTHVRTPIGNIQYF
>NA|TRBJ2-1|TRBV18|NA
TGTGCCAGCTCACCAACTCAAGACAATGAGCAGTTCTTC
CASSPTQDNEQFF
>NA|TRBJ2-3|TRBV11-3|TRBD2
TGTGCCAGCAGCCCTAGGACTAGCGGGAGAGATACGCAGTATTTT
CASSPRTSGRDTQYF
>NA|TRBJ2-1|TRBV5-6|NA
TGTGCCAGCAGCTACGATCCCAGCTCCTACAATGAGCAGTTCTTC
CASSYDPSSYNEQFF
>NA|TRBJ2-3|TRBV25-1|TRBD1
TGTGCCAGCAGTGAAGGGGGACAGAGCACAGATACGCAGTATTTT
CASSEGGQSTDTQYF
>few|TRBJ1-6|TRBV4-1|NA
TGCGCCAGCAGCCAATTGGGAGGGGGTTCACCCCTCCACTTT
CASSQLGGGSPLHF
>once|TRBJ2-2|TRBV11-2|TRBD2
TGTGCCAGTGCTTGGCGGGAGGGTACCGGGGAGCTGTTTTTT
CASAWREGTGELFF
>NA|TRBJ1-6|TRBV7-2|TRBD1
TGTGCCAGCAGCCCCGGGACAGGGGATTCACCCCTCCACTTT
CASSPGTGDSPLHF
>NA|TRBJ1-2|TRBV28|NA
TGTGCCAGCAGTTATTCACCCGGAACGGGTTATGGCTACACCTTC
CASSYSPGTGYGYTF
>NA|TRBJ2-5|TRBV11-3|TRBD2
TGTGCCAGCAGTACTAGCGGGAGGGCTTTCGGTGAGACCCAGTACTTC
CASSTSGRAFGETQYF
>NA|TRBJ2-1|TRBV25-1|TRBD2
TGTGCCAGCAATGACGAGGCTAGCGGCCACAATGAGCAGTTCTTC
CASNDEASGHNEQFF
>few|TRBJ1-2|TRBV12-3/TRBV12-4|TRBD1
TGTGCCAGCAGGGGAGGGACAGGGGATGGCTACACCTTC
CASRGGTGDGYTF
>NA|TRBJ2-3|TRBV5-4|TRBD2
TGTGCCAGCAGCTCACAGAGGGGAGGGCCTGATACGCAGTATTTT
CASSSQRGGPDTQYF
>NA|TRBJ1-6|TRBV5-1|TRBD1
TGCGCCAGCAGCGGACAGGGTTACAATTCACCCCTCCACTTT
CASSGQGYNSPLHF
>NA|TRBJ2-7|TRBV7-3|TRBD2
TGTGCCAGCAGCCAAGAGTCTAGCGGGAGCTACGAGCAGTACTTC
CASSQESSGSYEQYF
>NA|TRBJ2-7|TRBV11-2|TRBD2
TGTGCCAGCAGCTTACAACTCGGGACTAGCTACGAGCAGTACTTC
CASSLQLGTSYEQYF
>NA|TRBJ2-7|TRBV28|TRBD2
TGTGCCACCAACGGGGGGGCCGCCTACGAGCAGTACTTC
CATNGGAAYEQYF
>NA|TRBJ2-3|TRBV4-2|TRBD2
TGTGCCAGCAGCCAAGATATTCGAGGGACTAGCGGGGTCTGGTATACGCAGTATTTT
CASSQDIRGTSGVWYTQYF
>NA|TRBJ1-5|TRBV28|TRBD1
TGTGCCACAATGGGACAGACTATCAGTGGGCCCCAGCATTTT
CATMGQTISGPQHF
>NA|TRBJ1-2|TRBV6-5|NA
TGTGCCAGCAGTTACGGACAGAGGGGCTATGGCTACACCTTC
CASSYGQRGYGYTF
>NA|TRBJ2-5|TRBV10-3|TRBD2
TGTGCCATCAGTGATCGTAAGCGGGGAGACCAAGAGACCCAGTACTTC
CAISDRKRGDQETQYF
>NA|TRBJ2-3|TRBV24-1|TRBD2
TGTGCCACCAGCGGAAACCAATTAGCGGGATGGATGCAGTATTTT
CATSGNQLAGWMQYF
>NA|TRBJ1-1|TRBV27|NA
TGTGCCAGCAGACGGACAGACGTGATGAACACTGAAGCTTTCTTT
CASRRTDVMNTEAFF
>NA|TRBJ2-3|TRBV5-4|TRBD2
TGTGCCAGCAGCTTGGTCGCTAGCGGGACCACAGATACGCAGTATTTT
CASSLVASGTTDTQYF
>NA|TRBJ2-3|TRBV10-3|NA
TGTGCCATCATTGGCGGAGATACGCAGTATTTT
CAIIGGDTQYF
>NA|TRBJ1-6|TRBV28|TRBD1
TGTGCCAGTTTCCGGGACAGGGATTCACCCCTCCACTTT
CASFRDRDSPLHF
>NA|TRBJ2-1|TRBV28|TRBD2
TGTGCCAGCCTAGGGGCGGGAGGGCCTCGGAATGAGCAGTTCTTC
CASLGAGGPRNEQFF
>once|TRBJ2-3|TRBV7-6|TRBD2
TGTGCCAGCAGCTTAGGTCTAGCGGCTACAGATACGCAGTATTTT
CASSLGLAATDTQYF
>NA|TRBJ2-5|TRBV9|NA
TGTGCCAGCAGCGTGGGCAGTAGTATGGAGACCCAGTACTTC
CASSVGSSMETQYF
>NA|TRBJ1-1|TRBV11-3|NA
TGTGCCAGCAGAAGACAGGAGAACACTGAAGCTTTCTTT
CASRRQENTEAFF
>NA|TRBJ1-1|TRBV5-1|NA
TGCGCCAGCAGCTTGGATGGCAGTTTGAACACTGAAGCTTTCTTT
CASSLDGSLNTEAFF
>NA|TRBJ2-1|TRBV24-1|TRBD2
TGTGCCACCAGTGATACAGGACTAGCGATAAATGAGCAGTTCTTC
CATSDTGLAINEQFF
>NA|TRBJ1-5|TRBV24-1|NA
TGTGCCACCCTCCGACAGGCCAATCAGCCCCAGCATTTT
CATLRQANQPQHF
>NA|TRBJ1-2|TRBV19|NA
TGTGCCAGTAGTATCACAGGGATTAACTATGGCTACACCTTC
CASSITGINYGYTF
>NA|TRBJ2-7|TRBV5-4|TRBD2
TGTGCCAGCAGCTTGGTGGCTAGCGGGTTCAACGAGCAGTACTTC
CASSLVASGFNEQYF
>NA|TRBJ1-2|TRBV5-1|TRBD1
TGCGCCAGCAGCTTGAGTCAGGGACAGGGGGACTATGGCTACACCTTC
CASSLSQGQGDYGYTF
>NA|TRBJ2-5|TRBV19|TRBD1
TGTGCCAGTAGTGCCGGGACAGGGGGCACGGAGACCCAGTACTTC
CASSAGTGGTETQYF
>NA|TRBJ2-7|TRBV19|TRBD2
TGTGCCAGTAGTATAGTTGGAGCGGGAGACCTCGAGCAGTACTTC
CASSIVGAGDLEQYF
>NA|TRBJ1-1|TRBV3-1/TRBV3-2|NA
TGTGCCAGCAGCGGGCGGTGGGGGGACACTGAAGCTTTCTTT
CASSGRWGDTEAFF
>NA|TRBJ2-3|TRBV7-8|NA
TGTGCCAGCAGACGGGACTTTAACACAGATACGCAGTATTTT
CASRRDFNTDTQYF
>NA|TRBJ2-3|TRBV19|NA
TGTGCCAGTAGTGGAGGGACAGTAAGTGGAGATACGCAGTATTTT
CASSGGTVSGDTQYF
>few|TRBJ2-5|TRBV9|TRBD2
TGTGCCAGCAGCGTAGCGGGACTAGCGGGACAAGAGACCCAGTACTTC
CASSVAGLAGQETQYF
>NA|TRBJ2-1|TRBV24-1|NA
TGTGCCACCAGTGATTTGCGGCAGGGATATGAGCAGTTCTTC
CATSDLRQGYEQFF
>NA|TRBJ1-6|TRBV19|NA
TGTGCCAGTAGTACCGGAACAGGGACCAGGTCCTATAATTCACCCCTCCACTTT
CASSTGTGTRSYNSPLHF
>once|TRBJ1-1|TRBV4-1|NA
TGCGCCAGCAGCCAAGCCGAGGCCATGAACACTGAAGCTTTCTTT
CASSQAEAMNTEAFF
>NA|TRBJ2-3|TRBV9|NA
TGTGCCAGCAGCGCAGGACTGATGGCGGGCCGGGATACGCAGTATTTT
CASSAGLMAGRDTQYF
>NA|TRBJ2-2|TRBV9|TRBD1
TGTGCCAGCAGCGTTAGTGAGGGGGCCTCAACCGGGGAGCTGTTTTTT
CASSVSEGASTGELFF
>NA|TRBJ2-1|TRBV2|NA
TGTGCCAGCAAATCGGAGGGCGGGTACAATGAGCAGTTCTTC
CASKSEGGYNEQFF
>NA|TRBJ2-5|TRBV6-1|NA
TGTGCCAGCAGTGAAGCCCTCAGGGTAGAGACCCAGTACTTC
CASSEALRVETQYF